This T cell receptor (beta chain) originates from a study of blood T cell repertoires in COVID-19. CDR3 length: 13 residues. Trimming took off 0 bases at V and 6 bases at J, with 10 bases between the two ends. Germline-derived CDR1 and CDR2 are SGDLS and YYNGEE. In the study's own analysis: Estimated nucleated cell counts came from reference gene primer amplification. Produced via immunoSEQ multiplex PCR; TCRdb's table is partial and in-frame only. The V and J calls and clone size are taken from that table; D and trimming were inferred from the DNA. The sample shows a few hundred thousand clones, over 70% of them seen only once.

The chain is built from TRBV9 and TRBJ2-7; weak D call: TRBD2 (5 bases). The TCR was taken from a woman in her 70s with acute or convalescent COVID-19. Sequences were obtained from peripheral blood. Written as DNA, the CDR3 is TGTGCCAGCAGCGTAGATGAACGGGGCGAGCAGTACTTC. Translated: CASSVDERGEQYF.